This note documents a single T cell receptor (beta chain) sequence. Its antigen is not identified. The record originates from a study of shared clonotypes between healthy human individuals. This CDR3 contains 15 residues. From germline, CDR1 is KGHSH and CDR2 LQKENI. V was clipped by 0 bases and J by 3 bases, with 11 bases between them. Only in-frame clones appear in the TCRdb table, and some are missing; sequencing was by immunoSEQ multiplex PCR. The sample lists about 1.5 million clones, roughly 97% occurring once. Among the donors, all were Caucasian adults who lived in Nashville, Tennessee. CD45RA-negative memory and CD45RA+ naive subsets were split from the CD4+ cells. Findings of the study overall: Across several donors, naive CD4 shared approximately 4.5%, naive CD8 less than 4%, memory CD4 2% to 2.5%, memory CD8 0.4%. Relative to clonotypes present in all four donors, those not shared had lower generation probabilities.

The chain is built from TRBV18 and TRBJ1-2; D gene uncertain. This sequence was found in a man aged 25 to 40 in good health. The sequencing sample was made of naive CD4+ T cells sorted from blood. Subset indicated: CD45RA+ positively selected. In nucleotides, the CDR3 is TGTGCCAGCTCACCACCAAATTCGATCCACTATGGCTACACCTTC. Encoded protein: CASSPPNSIHYGYTF.